The 15 T cell receptor beta chains given below trace back to one sample, sequenced in a study of blood T cell repertoires in COVID-19. TCRdb's table, derived via immunoSEQ multiplex PCR, lists solely in-frame clones and lacks some. Here the sample spans 150,000 to 200,000 clones, 65% to 85% being singletons. Sequencing input: peripheral blood. These receptors all come from a man in his 60s with active or convalescent COVID-19.

This clone was observed a few times. This chain joins TRBV7-2 and TRBJ1-2; D might be TRBD1 (5 bases). CDR1 SGHTA and CDR2 FQGNSA come from the germline V gene. V lost 4 bases, J lost 4 bases, and 19 bases lay in between. CDR3 length equals 16 residues. The CDR3 DNA reads as TGTGCCAGCAGCTCTTCCGGGACTCAGAGGATCTATGGCTACACCTTC. Its protein product is CASSSSGTQRIYGYTF.

The chain combines TRBV6-5 with TRBJ2-3, with 7 positions matching TRBD1. CDR1 is MNHEY, CDR2 SVGAGI, per germline. V lost 9 bases to trimming and J lost 1 base; unmatched junction nucleotides: 4. The CDR3 covers 13 residues. The CDR3 coding sequence is TGTGCCAGTGGGACAGTCCGCACAGATACGCAGTATTTT. It is translated as CASGTVRTDTQYF.

The rearrangement uses TRBV6-5 and TRBJ2-5, with TRBD1 matching over 7 bases. The trim removed 6 bases at V and 4 bases at J, leaving 8 bases unmatched. The CDR3 extends over 14 amino acids. The germline gives CDR1 MNHEY, CDR2 SVGAGI. The CDR3, as DNA: TGTGCCAGCAGCCGTGGACAGGTCGGAGAGACCCAGTACTTC. This sequence encodes CASSRGQVGETQYF.

The V call is TRBV7-2, the J call TRBJ2-4; 7 nucleotides match TRBD2. The CDR3 runs to 16 residues. Germline V gene lookup returns CDR1 SGHTA and CDR2 FQGNSA. The V gene end was trimmed by 0 bases and the J gene end by 7 bases; junction bases not matched to a gene: 9. The CDR3 nucleotides are TGTGCCAGCAGCTTAGCGGGACTACCGCCTGGGAACATTCAGTACTTC. Encoded protein: CASSLAGLPPGNIQYF.

The chain joins TRBV19 to TRBJ1-1; D is perhaps TRBD1 (6 bases). Germline V CDR1 and CDR2: LNHDA, SQIVND (reference sequence). The germline V and J ends were trimmed by 3 bases and 5 bases, with 16 bases remaining between them. This CDR3 has 15 residues. The DNA for the CDR3 is TGTGCCAGTAGTATGGGGGCCGCCAGAGGGACTGAAGCTTTCTTT. Its translation: CASSMGAARGTEAFF. Complete variable domain (other parts from reference TRBV19 and TRBJ1-1): DGGITQSPKYLFRKEGQNVTLSCEQNLNHDAMYWYRQDPGQGLRLIYYSQIVNDFQKGDIAEGYSVSREKKESFPLTVTSAQKNPTAFYLCASSMGAARGTEAFFGQGTRLTVV.

The V gene is TRBV29-1, the J gene TRBJ2-4; perhaps TRBD1 as D (5 bases). Trimming cost V 3 bases and J 8 bases, with 11 bases left between them. The CDR3 covers 12 residues. Germline V gives CDR1 SQVTM, CDR2 ANQGSEA. The CDR3 protein is CSVEEQADIQYF. The CDR3, as DNA: TGCAGCGTTGAGGAACAGGCGGACATTCAGTACTTC.

The chain is built from TRBV28 and TRBJ2-7, with D possibly TRBD1 on 5 matching bases. This CDR3 is built from 14 residues. Germline CDR1 is MDHEN and CDR2 is SYDVKM. V was clipped by 3 bases and J by 5 bases, with 14 bases between them. CDR3 protein: CASSLVQAANEQYF. As DNA, the CDR3 is TGTGCCAGCAGTTTGGTACAGGCCGCCAACGAGCAGTACTTC.

This chain joins TRBV5-4 and TRBJ2-7, with a weak D call TRBD2 (6 bases). V was shortened by 4 bases and J by 1 base, with 12 bases between the two germline ends. The CDR3 loop spans 14 amino acids. The germline gives CDR1 SGHNT, CDR2 YYREEE (reference sequence). The CDR3 protein is CASSLLGGSYEQYF. In DNA, the CDR3 is TGTGCCAGCAGCCTGCTTGGGGGGTCCTACGAGCAGTACTTC.

The rearrangement uses TRBV18 and TRBJ1-5; TRBD1 matches at 9 bases. The junction had 3 bases not matched to a gene; V was cut back by 6 bases and J by 3 bases. This CDR3 contains 14 residues. CDR1 KGHSH and CDR2 LQKENI come from the germline V gene. In DNA, the CDR3 is TGTGCCAGCTCCGGGACAGGGTACAATCAGCCCCAGCATTTT. This gives the protein CASSGTGYNQPQHF.

The chain links TRBV6-5 to TRBJ1-3, with 8 bases that match TRBD1. CDR3 length: 15 amino acids. V gave up 5 bases and J gave up 4 bases; unmatched junction bases: 7. Germline lookup yields CDR1 MNHEY and CDR2 SVGAGI. The DNA for the CDR3 is TGTGCCAGCAGTCCCGGGACAGGCTCAGGAAACACCATATATTTT. Encoded protein: CASSPGTGSGNTIYF.

The chain joins TRBV19 to TRBJ1-4; 8 bases are a match to TRBD1. This CDR3 is built from 14 residues. Per the germline V gene, CDR1 is LNHDA and CDR2 is SQIVND (reference sequence). The trim removed 2 bases at V and 7 bases at J, leaving 3 bases unmatched. CDR3 amino acids: CASSIQGAGEKLFF. The CDR3 DNA reads as TGTGCCAGTAGTATACAGGGGGCAGGTGAAAAACTGTTTTTT. The full variable domain, in which reference TRBV19 and TRBJ1-4 provide the parts outside the CDR3, is DGGITQSPKYLFRKEGQNVTLSCEQNLNHDAMYWYRQDPGQGLRLIYYSQIVNDFQKGDIAEGYSVSREKKESFPLTVTSAQKNPTAFYLCASSIQGAGEKLFFGSGTQLSVL.

The chain links TRBV7-2 to TRBJ1-5; D is unclear. Trimming removed 1 base from V and 1 base from J, with 8 bases in between. CDR1 is SGHTA, CDR2 FQGNSA, per germline. This CDR3 spans 15 amino acids. For the CDR3, the DNA is TGTGCCAGCAGCTTAGGGATAGCCAGCAATCAGCCCCAGCATTTT. Translated: CASSLGIASNQPQHF.

The V gene is TRBV5-6, the J gene TRBJ2-3; TRBD2 is a possible D gene (6 bases). The V end was cut by 3 bases, the J end by 2 bases, with 7 bases between. CDR1 SGHDT and CDR2 YYEEEE come from the germline V gene. The CDR3 length is 13 residues. CDR3 sequence (DNA): TGTGCCAGCAGCTGGGACTTCACAGATACGCAGTATTTT. Amino acids: CASSWDFTDTQYF.

In its sample, this clone was seen a few times. The rearrangement links TRBV4-1 to TRBJ1-4; no reliable D call. This CDR3 has 16 residues. CDR1 is MGHRA and CDR2 is YSYEKL in the germline V gene. The V gene lost 4 bases and the J gene lost 8 bases, with 20 bases spanning the gap. Here the CDR3 reads CASSPRLWRGTEKLFF. Here the CDR3 DNA reads TGCGCCAGCAGCCCGAGGTTGTGGCGGGGAACGGAAAAACTGTTTTTT.

Only one count was recorded for this clone. The gene calls are TRBV7-6 and TRBJ2-1; D might be TRBD2 (5 bases). The CDR3 contains 15 residues. The germline V gene encodes CDR1 SGHVS and CDR2 FNYEAQ. V lost 1 base and J 0 bases, leaving 7 bases between the germline ends. DNA for the CDR3: TGTGCCAGCAGCTTAGAAACTAGCTCCTACAATGAGCAGTTCTTC. Its protein product is CASSLETSSYNEQFF.